This T cell receptor (beta chain) was retrieved from a study of CD8+ T cells in alopecia areata. Germline V gene lookup returns CDR1 SEHNR and CDR2 FQNEAQ (reference sequence). The CDR3 runs to 12 residues. Trimming shortened V by 6 bases and J by 3 bases, and 7 bases separated the two germline ends. RNA was isolated and reverse transcribed to cDNA, the sequencing template. The data were produced by immunoSEQ multiplex PCR, yet TCRdb's version contains in-frame clones alone and is incomplete. The sample has about 140,000 clones; 50% to 65% are singletons. This receptor was obtained from a human donor in good health. The chain couples TRBV7-9 to TRBJ2-3; D uncertain. The sample comprised CD4+ T cells sorted from blood. The CDR3 region has the DNA TGTGCCAGCAGACTCAATACAGATACGCAGTATTTT. This translates into CASRLNTDTQYF.